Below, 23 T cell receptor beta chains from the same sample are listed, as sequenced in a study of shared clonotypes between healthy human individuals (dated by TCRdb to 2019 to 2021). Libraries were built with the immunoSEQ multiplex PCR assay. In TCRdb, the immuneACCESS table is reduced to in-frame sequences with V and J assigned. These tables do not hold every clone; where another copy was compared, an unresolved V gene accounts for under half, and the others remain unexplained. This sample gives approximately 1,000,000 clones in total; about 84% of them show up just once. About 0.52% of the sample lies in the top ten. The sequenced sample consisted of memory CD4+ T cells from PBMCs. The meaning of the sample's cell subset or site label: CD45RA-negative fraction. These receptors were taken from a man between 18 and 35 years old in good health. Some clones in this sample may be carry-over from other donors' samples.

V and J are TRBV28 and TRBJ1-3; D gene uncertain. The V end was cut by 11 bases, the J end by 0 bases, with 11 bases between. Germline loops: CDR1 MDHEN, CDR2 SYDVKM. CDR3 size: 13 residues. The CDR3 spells CAAQGYSGNTIYF. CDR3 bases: TGTGCCGCCCAAGGGTACTCTGGAAACACCATATATTTT. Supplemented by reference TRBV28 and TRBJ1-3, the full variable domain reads DVKVTQSSRYLVKRTGEKVFLECVQDMDHENMFWYRQDPGLGLRLIYFSYDVKMKEKGDIPEGYSVSREKKERFSLILESASTNQTSMYLCAAQGYSGNTIYFGEGSWLTVV.

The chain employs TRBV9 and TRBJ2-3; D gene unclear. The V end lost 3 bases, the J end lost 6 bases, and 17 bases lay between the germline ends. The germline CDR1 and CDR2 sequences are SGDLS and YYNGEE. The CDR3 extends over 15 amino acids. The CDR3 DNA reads TGTGCCAGCAGCGCCGTATACGATAGGGCGGATACGCAGTATTTT. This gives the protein CASSAVYDRADTQYF.

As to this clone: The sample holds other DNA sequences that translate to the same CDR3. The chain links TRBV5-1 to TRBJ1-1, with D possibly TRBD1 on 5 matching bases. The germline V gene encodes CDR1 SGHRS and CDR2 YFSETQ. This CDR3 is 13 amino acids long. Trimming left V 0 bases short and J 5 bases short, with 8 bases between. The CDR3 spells CASSLDRGTEAFF. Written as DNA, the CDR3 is TGCGCCAGCAGCTTGGATCGGGGGACTGAAGCTTTCTTT.

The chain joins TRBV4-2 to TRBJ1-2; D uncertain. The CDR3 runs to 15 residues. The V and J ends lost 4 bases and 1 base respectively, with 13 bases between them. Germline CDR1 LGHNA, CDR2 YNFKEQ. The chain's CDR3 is CASSPRSGGNYGYTF. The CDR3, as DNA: TGTGCCAGCAGCCCCCGTTCGGGTGGTAACTATGGCTACACCTTC.

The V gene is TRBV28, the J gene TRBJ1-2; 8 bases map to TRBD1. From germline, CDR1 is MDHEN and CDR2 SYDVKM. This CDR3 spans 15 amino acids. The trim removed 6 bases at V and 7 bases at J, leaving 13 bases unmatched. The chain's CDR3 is CASSFGQGDWVGYTF. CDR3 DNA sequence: TGTGCCAGCAGCTTCGGACAGGGAGATTGGGTTGGCTACACCTTC.

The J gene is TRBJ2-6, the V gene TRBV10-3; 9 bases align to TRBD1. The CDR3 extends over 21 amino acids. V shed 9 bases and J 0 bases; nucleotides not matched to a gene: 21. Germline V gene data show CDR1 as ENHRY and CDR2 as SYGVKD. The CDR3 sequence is CAMRGVDPGTGPPSGANVLTF. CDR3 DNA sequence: TGTGCCATGAGGGGGGTAGACCCAGGGACAGGGCCTCCCTCTGGGGCCAACGTCCTGACTTTC.

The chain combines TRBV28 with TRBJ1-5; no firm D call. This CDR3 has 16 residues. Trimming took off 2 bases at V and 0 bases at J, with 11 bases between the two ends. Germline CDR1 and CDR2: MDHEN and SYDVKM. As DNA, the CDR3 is TGTGCCAGCAGTTTAAGGTCCTATTATAGCAATCAGCCCCAGCATTTT. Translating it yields CASSLRSYYSNQPQHF.

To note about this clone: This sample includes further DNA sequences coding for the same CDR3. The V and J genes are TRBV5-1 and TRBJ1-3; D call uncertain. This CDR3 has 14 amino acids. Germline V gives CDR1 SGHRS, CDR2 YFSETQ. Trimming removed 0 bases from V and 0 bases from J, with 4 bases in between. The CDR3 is CASSLGVSGNTIYF. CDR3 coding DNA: TGCGCCAGCAGCTTGGGAGTCTCTGGAAACACCATATATTTT.

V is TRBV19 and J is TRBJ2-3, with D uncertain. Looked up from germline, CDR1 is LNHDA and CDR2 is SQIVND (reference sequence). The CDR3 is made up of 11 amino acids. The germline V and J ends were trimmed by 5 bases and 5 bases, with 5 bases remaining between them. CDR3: CASSPGDTQYF. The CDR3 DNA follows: TGTGCCAGTAGTCCAGGAGATACGCAGTATTTT.

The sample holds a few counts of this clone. The chain's CDR3 is CASSLDGGPKNIQYF. Here the CDR3 DNA reads TGCGCCAGCAGCTTGGACGGGGGACCCAAAAACATTCAGTACTTC. The rearrangement joins TRBV5-1 to TRBJ2-4; D might be TRBD2 (6 bases). The CDR3 totals 15 residues. The germline V and J ends were trimmed by 0 bases and 2 bases, with 9 bases remaining between them. Per germline, CDR1 SGHRS and CDR2 YFSETQ.

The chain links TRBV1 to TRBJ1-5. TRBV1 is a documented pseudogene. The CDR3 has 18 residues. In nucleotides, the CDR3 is TGCACCAGCAGCCAAGATCATTGGTTGGGGGGGGGCAATCAGCCCCAGCATTTT. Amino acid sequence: CTSSQDHWLGGGNQPQHF.

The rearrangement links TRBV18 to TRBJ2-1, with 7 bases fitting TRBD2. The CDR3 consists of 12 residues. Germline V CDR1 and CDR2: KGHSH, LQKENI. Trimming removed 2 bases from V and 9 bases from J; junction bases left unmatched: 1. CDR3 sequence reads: CASSPSSGEQFF. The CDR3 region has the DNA TGTGCCAGCTCACCATCTAGCGGTGAGCAGTTCTTC.

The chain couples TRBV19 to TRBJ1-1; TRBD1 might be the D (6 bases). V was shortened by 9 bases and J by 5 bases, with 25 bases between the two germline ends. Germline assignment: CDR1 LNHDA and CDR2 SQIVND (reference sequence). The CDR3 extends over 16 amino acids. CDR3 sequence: CASLEEIPTGRTEAFF. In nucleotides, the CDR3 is TGTGCCAGCCTCGAGGAAATCCCAACAGGGCGGACTGAAGCTTTCTTT.

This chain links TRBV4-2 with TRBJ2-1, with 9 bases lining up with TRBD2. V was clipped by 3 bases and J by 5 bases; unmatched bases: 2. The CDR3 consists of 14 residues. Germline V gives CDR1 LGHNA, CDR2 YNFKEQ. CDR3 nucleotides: TGTGCCAGCAGCCAGTTAGCGGGAGACAATGAGCAGTTCTTC. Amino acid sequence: CASSQLAGDNEQFF.

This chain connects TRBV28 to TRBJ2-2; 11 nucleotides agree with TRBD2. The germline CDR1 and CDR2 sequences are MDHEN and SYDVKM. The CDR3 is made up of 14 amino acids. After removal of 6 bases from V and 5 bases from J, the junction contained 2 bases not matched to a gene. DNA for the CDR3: TGTGCCAGCAGGGCTAGCGGGAGGACCGGGGAGCTGTTTTTT. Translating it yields CASRASGRTGELFF.

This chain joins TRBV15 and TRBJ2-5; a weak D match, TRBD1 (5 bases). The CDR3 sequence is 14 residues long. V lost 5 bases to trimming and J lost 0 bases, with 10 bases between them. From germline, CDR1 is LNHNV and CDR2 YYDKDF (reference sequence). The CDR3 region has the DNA TGTGCCACCAGCCGGACACTGTACCAAGAGACCCAGTACTTC. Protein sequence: CATSRTLYQETQYF.

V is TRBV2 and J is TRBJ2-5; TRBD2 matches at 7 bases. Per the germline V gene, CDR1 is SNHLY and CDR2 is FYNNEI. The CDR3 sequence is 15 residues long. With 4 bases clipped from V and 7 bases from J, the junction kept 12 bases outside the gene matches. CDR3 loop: CASSAGRNPPGTQYF. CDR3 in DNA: TGTGCCAGCAGTGCCGGGAGGAACCCCCCAGGGACCCAGTACTTC.

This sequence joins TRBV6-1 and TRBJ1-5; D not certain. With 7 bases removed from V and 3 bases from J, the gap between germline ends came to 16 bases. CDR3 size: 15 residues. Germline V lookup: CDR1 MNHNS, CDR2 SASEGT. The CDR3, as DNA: TGTGCCAGCAAAGGAGCAGCGACACCCAATCAGCCCCAGCATTTT. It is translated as CASKGAATPNQPQHF.

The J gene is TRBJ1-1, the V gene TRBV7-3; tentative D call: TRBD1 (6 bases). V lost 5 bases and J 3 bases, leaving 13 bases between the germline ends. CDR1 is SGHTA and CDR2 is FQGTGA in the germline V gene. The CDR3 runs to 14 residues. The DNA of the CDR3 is TGTGCCAGCAGCATCACAGGGTCAGACACTGAAGCTTTCTTT. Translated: CASSITGSDTEAFF. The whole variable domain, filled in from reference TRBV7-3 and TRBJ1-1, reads GAGVSQTPSNKVTEKGKYVELRCDPISGHTALYWYRQSLGQGPEFLIYFQGTGAADDSGLPNDRFFAVRPEGSVSTLKIQRTERGDSAVYLCASSITGSDTEAFFGQGTRLTVV.

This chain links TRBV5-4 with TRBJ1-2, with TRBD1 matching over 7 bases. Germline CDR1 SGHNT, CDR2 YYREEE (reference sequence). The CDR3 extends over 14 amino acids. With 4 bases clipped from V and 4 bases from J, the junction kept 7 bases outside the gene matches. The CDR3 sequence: CASSEKTGRYGYTF. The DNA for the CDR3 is TGTGCCAGCAGCGAGAAGACAGGGCGCTATGGCTACACCTTC.

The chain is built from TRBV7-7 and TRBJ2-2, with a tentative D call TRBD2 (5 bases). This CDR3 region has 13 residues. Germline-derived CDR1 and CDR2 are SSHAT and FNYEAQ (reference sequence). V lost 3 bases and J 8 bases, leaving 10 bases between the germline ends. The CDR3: CASSFGLQGELFF. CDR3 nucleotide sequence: TGTGCCAGCAGCTTCGGACTCCAAGGGGAGCTGTTTTTT.

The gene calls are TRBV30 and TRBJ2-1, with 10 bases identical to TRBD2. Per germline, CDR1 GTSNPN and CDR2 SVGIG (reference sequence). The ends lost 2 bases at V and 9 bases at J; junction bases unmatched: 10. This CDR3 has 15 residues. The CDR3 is CAWSRALAGVSEQFF. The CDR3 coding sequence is TGTGCCTGGAGTCGGGCCCTAGCGGGAGTAAGTGAGCAGTTCTTC.

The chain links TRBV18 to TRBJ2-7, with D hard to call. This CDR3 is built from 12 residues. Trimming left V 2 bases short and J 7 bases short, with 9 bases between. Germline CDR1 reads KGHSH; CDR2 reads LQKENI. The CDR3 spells CASSPNDLEQYF. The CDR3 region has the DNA TGTGCCAGCTCACCAAATGACTTGGAGCAGTACTTC.